This TCR beta chain is from a study of shared clonotypes between healthy human individuals. Deletions cut 0 bases from V and 1 base from J, with 10 bases between. The CDR3 totals 15 residues. Per germline, CDR1 MNHNS and CDR2 SASEGT. The method was immunoSEQ multiplex PCR; TCRdb's version includes in-frame clones alone and lacks a portion of them. This sample has around 1.6 million clones, with 95% to 99% found just once. This chain uses TRBV6-1 with TRBJ2-7; no clear D gene. The sequence came from a man aged 25 to 40 in good health. Specimen: naive CD4+ T cells sorted from blood. Stated subset: CD45RA+ positively selected. The CDR3 nucleotides are TGTGCCAGCAGTGAAGCGCTTCTCCGGTCCTACGAGCAGTACTTC. Its translation: CASSEALLRSYEQYF.